Following are 7 T cell receptor beta chains from one sample sequenced in a study of T-cell reconstitution after alpha-beta-depleted transplantation in children. Molecular barcoding with unique molecular identifiers was used for the TCRbeta library. TCRdb re-derived calls from the PCR reads in MiXCR, one entry per CDR3 protein. The data contain some 640,000 distinct CDR3 sequences, approximately 15% of them seen just once; the ten biggest clones take up 0.9% to 1.2%. Source: PBMCs from the stem cell graft donor, taken from the stem cell graft. The receptors stem from a human donor who donated a stem cell graft to a child with acute myeloid leukemia.

A few counts support this clonotype. The V and J genes are TRBV7-9 and TRBJ2-2; 7 bases match TRBD1. The CDR3 has 14 amino acids. Germline loops: CDR1 SEHNR, CDR2 FQNEAQ (reference sequence). The J segment lost 6 bases and the V segment lost 5 bases, leaving 6 bases of the junction unmatched. For the CDR3, the DNA is TGTGCCAGCAGCACGACAGGGTCCTCCGGGGAGCTGTTTTTT. It encodes CASSTTGSSGELFF.

This clonotype turned up a few times. V usage is TRBV27 and J usage is TRBJ2-7; a weak D match, TRBD1 (5 bases). V was clipped by 0 bases and J by 2 bases, with 11 bases between them. The V gene's germline CDR1 is MNHEY and CDR2 SMNVEV (reference sequence). The CDR3 runs to 15 residues. CDR3 nucleotide sequence: TGTGCCAGCAGTTTATCGCACCAGGGCACCTACGAGCAGTACTTC. Residues: CASSLSHQGTYEQYF.

The rearrangement joins TRBV7-2 to TRBJ2-5; no clear D. The CDR3 has 12 residues. V was cut by 4 bases and J by 10 bases, with 13 bases left in between. The germline CDR1 and CDR2 sequences are SGHTA and FQGNSA. The CDR3 reads CASSSPAGDQYF. As DNA, the CDR3 is TGTGCCAGCAGCTCCCCTGCTGGGGACCAGTACTTC.

V and J are TRBV20-1 and TRBJ2-3, with TRBD2 identical over 7 bases. With 2 bases clipped from V and 0 bases from J, the junction kept 5 bases outside the gene matches. The CDR3 loop spans 15 amino acids. Looked up from germline, CDR1 is DFQATT and CDR2 is SNEGSKA (reference sequence). CDR3 sequence reads: CSARHSGWSTDTQYF. As DNA, the CDR3 is TGCAGTGCTAGACATAGCGGGTGGAGCACAGATACGCAGTATTTT.

This chain uses TRBV3-1 with TRBJ1-1, with 10 positions matching TRBD1. The CDR3 loop spans 17 amino acids. V gave up 2 bases and J gave up 4 bases; unmatched junction bases: 10. The germline CDR1 and CDR2 sequences are LGHDT and YNNKEL (reference sequence). The CDR3 loop is CASSQRDRGRRFTEAFF. For the CDR3, the DNA is TGTGCCAGCAGCCAACGTGACAGGGGGCGCAGATTCACTGAAGCTTTCTTT.

This clonotype has more than one count but fewer than ten. J is TRBJ2-7 and V is TRBV7-2; D is possibly TRBD1 (6 bases). CDR1 is SGHTA and CDR2 is FQGNSA in the germline V gene. V dropped 5 bases and J dropped 6 bases, with 14 bases sitting between them. The CDR3 spans 13 residues. The CDR3 coding sequence is TGTGCCAGCAGCATTACAGGGAACGGCGAGCAGTACTTC. Amino acid sequence: CASSITGNGEQYF.

The CDR3 DNA reads TGCGCCAGCAGCTCCCGGGACAGAACCTATGGCTACACCTTC. The encoded protein is CASSSRDRTYGYTF. The chain is built from TRBV5-1 and TRBJ1-2; 7 bases map to TRBD1. V dropped 3 bases and J dropped 4; count of bases not matched to a gene: 6. This CDR3 is built from 14 residues. Germline CDR1 reads SGHRS; CDR2 reads YFSETQ. The full variable domain, in which reference TRBV5-1 and TRBJ1-2 provide the parts outside the CDR3, is KAGVTQTPRYLIKTRGQQVTLSCSPISGHRSVSWYQQTPGQGLQFLFEYFSETQRNKGNFPGRFSGRQFSNSRSEMNVSTLELGDSALYLCASSSRDRTYGYTFGSGTRLTVV.